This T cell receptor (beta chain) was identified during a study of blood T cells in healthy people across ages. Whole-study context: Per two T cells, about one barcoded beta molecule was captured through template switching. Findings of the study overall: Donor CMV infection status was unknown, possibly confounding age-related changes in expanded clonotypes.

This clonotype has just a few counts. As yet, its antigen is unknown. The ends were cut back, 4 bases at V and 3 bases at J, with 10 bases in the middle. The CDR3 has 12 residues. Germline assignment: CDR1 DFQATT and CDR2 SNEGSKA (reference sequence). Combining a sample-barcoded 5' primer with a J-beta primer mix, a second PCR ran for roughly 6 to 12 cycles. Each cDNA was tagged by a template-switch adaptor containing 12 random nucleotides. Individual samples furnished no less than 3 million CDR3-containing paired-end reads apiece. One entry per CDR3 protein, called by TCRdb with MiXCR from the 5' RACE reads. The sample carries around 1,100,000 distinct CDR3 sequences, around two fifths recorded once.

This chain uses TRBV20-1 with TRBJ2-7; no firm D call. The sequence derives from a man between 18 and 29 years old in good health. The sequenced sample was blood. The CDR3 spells CSATDGNYEQYF. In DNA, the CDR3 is TGCAGTGCTACGGACGGTAACTACGAGCAGTACTTC.